The sequence of this T cell receptor beta chain was determined in a study of shared clonotypes between healthy human individuals. This clone came up a few times. Looked up from germline, CDR1 is SEHNR and CDR2 is FQNEAQ (reference sequence). This CDR3 has 14 residues. V dropped 5 bases and J dropped 4 bases, with 14 bases sitting between them. The data were produced by immunoSEQ multiplex PCR, yet TCRdb's version contains in-frame clones alone and is incomplete. The sample yields 2 million to 2.5 million clones, 90% to 97% seen once. V and J are TRBV7-9 and TRBJ1-2, with D uncertain. The sequenced sample consisted of naive CD4+ T cells sorted from blood. Subset reported: CD45RA+ positively selected. The TCR sequence derives from a young man in good health. As DNA, the CDR3 is TGTGCCAGCAGCCCCGCATCCTGGGTCTATGGCTACACCTTC. Amino acids: CASSPASWVYGYTF.